These 8 T cell receptor beta chains originate from one sample sequenced in a study of T cells after somatic rescue of genetic block. Method: immunoSEQ multiplex PCR; TCRdb's copy keeps in-frame clones and lacks some. The data contain approximately 100,000 clones, 70% to 90% of them singletons. The specimen sequenced was peripheral blood mononuclear cells (PBMCs). The receptors were sampled from a woman between 18 and 30 years old.

The chain joins TRBV28 to TRBJ1-1; D remains unclear. CDR3 size: 12 residues. V shed 4 bases and J shed 4 bases, with 7 bases lying between them. Looked up from germline, CDR1 is MDHEN and CDR2 is SYDVKM. The DNA of the CDR3 is TGTGCCAGCAGTTCCGTGATCACTGAAGCTTTCTTT. Its protein product is CASSSVITEAFF.

This chain uses TRBV27 with TRBJ2-7; 10 bases are a match to TRBD2. Germline V CDR1 and CDR2: MNHEY, SMNVEV (reference sequence). With 4 bases clipped from V and 3 bases from J, the junction kept 3 bases outside the gene matches. The CDR3 consists of 14 residues. The CDR3 DNA reads TGTGCCAGCAGTTGGACTAGCGGCTACTACGAGCAGTACTTC. It is translated as CASSWTSGYYEQYF.

The rearrangement joins TRBV7-9 to TRBJ2-1, with 9 bases lining up with TRBD2. Looked up from germline, CDR1 is SEHNR and CDR2 is FQNEAQ (reference sequence). The V gene end was trimmed by 5 bases and the J gene end by 7 bases; junction bases not matched to a gene: 9. The CDR3 runs 15 residues. The CDR3 bases are TGTGCCAGCAGCCCGTTAGCGGGAGCGGTTAATGAGCAGTTCTTC. Encoded protein: CASSPLAGAVNEQFF.

The chain combines TRBV27 with TRBJ2-4, with D perhaps matching TRBD1 (6 bases). V was trimmed by 6 bases and J by 6 bases, leaving 15 bases between them. Germline values: CDR1 MNHEY, CDR2 SMNVEV (reference sequence). The CDR3 sequence is 14 residues long. The CDR3 DNA sequence: TGTGCCAGCAGCCTCGTGGGGGCCGGAAACATTCAGTACTTC. This encodes CASSLVGAGNIQYF.

J is TRBJ1-2 and V is TRBV6-6; no definite D call. Germline CDR1 MNHNY, CDR2 SVGAGI (reference sequence). The CDR3 totals 13 residues. Trimming cost V 5 bases and J 5 bases, with 12 bases left between them. Written as DNA, the CDR3 is TGTGCCAGCAGTAAGGCTGGACCTTATGGCTACACCTTC. It yields the protein CASSKAGPYGYTF.

This clone was seen once. The V and J genes are TRBV2 and TRBJ1-2; 7 bases are a match to TRBD1. This CDR3 has 12 residues. Germline V gives CDR1 SNHLY, CDR2 FYNNEI. The junction had 5 bases not matched to a gene; V was cut back by 11 bases and J by 2 bases. The CDR3 protein is CAPGGENYGYTF. The CDR3 DNA follows: TGTGCCCCAGGGGGAGAAAACTATGGCTACACCTTC.

V usage is TRBV5-6 and J usage is TRBJ1-5; the D gene is possibly TRBD1 (5 bases). Per the germline V gene, CDR1 is SGHDT and CDR2 is YYEEEE. V was shortened by 4 bases and J by 7 bases, with 15 bases between the two germline ends. The CDR3 runs to 14 residues. For the CDR3, the DNA is TGTGCCAGCAGCCCGGGACGGGGCGGGCAGCCCCAGCATTTT. It yields the protein CASSPGRGGQPQHF.

The rearrangement uses TRBV7-9 and TRBJ1-4, with 8 bases fitting TRBD1. Losses at the gene ends were 5 bases for V and 8 bases for J; bases not matched to a gene: 4. Germline-derived CDR1 and CDR2 are SEHNR and FQNEAQ (reference sequence). CDR3 length: 13 residues. CDR3 coding DNA: TGTGCCAGCAGCAGACAGGGGTACGAAAAACTGTTTTTT. Protein sequence: CASSRQGYEKLFF.